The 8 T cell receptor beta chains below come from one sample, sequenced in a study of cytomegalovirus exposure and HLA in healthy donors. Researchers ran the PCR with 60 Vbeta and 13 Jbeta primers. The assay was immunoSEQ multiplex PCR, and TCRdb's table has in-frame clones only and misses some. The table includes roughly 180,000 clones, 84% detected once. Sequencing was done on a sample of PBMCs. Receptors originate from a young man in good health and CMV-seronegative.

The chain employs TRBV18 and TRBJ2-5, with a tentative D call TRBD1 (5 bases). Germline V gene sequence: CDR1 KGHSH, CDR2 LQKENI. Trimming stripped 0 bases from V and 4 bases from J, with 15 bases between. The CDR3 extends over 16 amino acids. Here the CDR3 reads CASSPPSSGPGETQYF. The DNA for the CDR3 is TGTGCCAGCTCACCACCAAGCTCAGGGCCGGGAGAGACCCAGTACTTC.

The CDR3 sequence is CAWGAGSPSEQYF. DNA of the CDR3: TGTGCCTGGGGCGCGGGCTCGCCCTCCGAGCAGTACTTC. The V and J genes are TRBV30 and TRBJ2-7; TRBD2 is a possible D gene (5 bases). Trimming cost V 5 bases and J 6 bases, with 17 bases left between them. Germline V gene data show CDR1 as GTSNPN and CDR2 as SVGIG (reference sequence). The CDR3 sequence is 13 residues long.

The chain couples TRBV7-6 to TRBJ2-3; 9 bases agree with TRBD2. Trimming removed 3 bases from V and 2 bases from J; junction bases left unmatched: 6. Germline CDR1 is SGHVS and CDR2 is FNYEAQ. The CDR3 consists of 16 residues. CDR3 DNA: TGTGCCAGCAGCTTGAGCGGGGGGCTGCCCACAGATACGCAGTATTTT. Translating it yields CASSLSGGLPTDTQYF.

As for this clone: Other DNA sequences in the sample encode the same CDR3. The CDR3 is CASSPPGQGSYEQYF. The CDR3 DNA reads TGTGCCAGCAGTCCTCCGGGACAGGGCTCCTACGAGCAGTACTTC. The J gene is TRBJ2-7, the V gene TRBV28, with 9 bases aligning to TRBD1. This CDR3 spans 15 amino acids. V shed 5 bases, J shed 0 bases, and the junction held 5 bases outside the gene matches. The V gene's germline CDR1 is MDHEN and CDR2 SYDVKM. The whole variable domain, remainder taken from reference TRBV28 and TRBJ2-7, is DVKVTQSSRYLVKRTGEKVFLECVQDMDHENMFWYRQDPGLGLRLIYFSYDVKMKEKGDIPEGYSVSREKKERFSLILESASTNQTSMYLCASSPPGQGSYEQYFGPGTRLTVT.

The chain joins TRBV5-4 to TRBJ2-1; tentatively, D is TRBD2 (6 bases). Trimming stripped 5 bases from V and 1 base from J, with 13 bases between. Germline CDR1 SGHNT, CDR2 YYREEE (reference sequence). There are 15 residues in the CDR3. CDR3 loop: CASSRGSGSYNEQFF. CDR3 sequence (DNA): TGTGCCAGCAGTCGGGGGAGCGGTTCCTACAATGAGCAGTTCTTC.

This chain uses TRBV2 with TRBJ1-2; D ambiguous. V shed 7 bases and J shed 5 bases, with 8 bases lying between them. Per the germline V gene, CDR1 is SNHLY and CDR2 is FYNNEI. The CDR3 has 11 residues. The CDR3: CASTLQYGYTF. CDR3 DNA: TGTGCCAGCACCCTGCAGTATGGCTACACCTTC.

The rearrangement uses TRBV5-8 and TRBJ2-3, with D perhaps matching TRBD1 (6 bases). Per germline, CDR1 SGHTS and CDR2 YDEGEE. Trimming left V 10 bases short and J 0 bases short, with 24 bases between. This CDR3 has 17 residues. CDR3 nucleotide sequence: TGTGCCGGACCGCCCCTTGGACAGAAAGCTAGCACAGATACGCAGTATTTT. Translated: CAGPPLGQKASTDTQYF.

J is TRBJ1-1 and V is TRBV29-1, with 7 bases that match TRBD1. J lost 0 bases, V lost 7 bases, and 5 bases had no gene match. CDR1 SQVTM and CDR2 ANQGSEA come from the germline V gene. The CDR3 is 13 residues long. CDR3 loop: CSGRQGMNTEAFF. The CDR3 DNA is TGCAGCGGACGACAGGGTATGAACACTGAAGCTTTCTTT.